This TCR beta chain was profiled in a study of OX40 agonist ivuxolimab in advanced cancers. On the study more broadly: Melanoma, hepatocellular carcinoma, head and neck or renal cell cancer occurred in dose-escalation patients. Findings of the study overall: Among patients with partial responses at 0.1-3.0 mg/kg, clonal expansion was among the lowest. Expanded clones belonging to CD8+ T cells outnumbered, on average, those of CD4+. At doses 0.1 to 3.0 mg/kg, CD4+ and CD8+ clones expanded.

Trimming removed 9 bases from V and 7 bases from J, with 19 bases in between. The CDR3 runs to 13 residues. Per germline, CDR1 MNHEY and CDR2 SVGAGI. Libraries were prepared by immunoSEQ multiplex PCR; TCRdb keeps only in-frame clonotypes and omits some of them. The sample includes roughly 76,000 clones, approximately 85% of them seen just once. As concerns this clone: Its antigen is unidentified.

V usage is TRBV6-5 and J usage is TRBJ2-7; no clear D. The sequence was collected from an adult with an advanced solid tumor such as melanoma, head and neck, liver or kidney cancer. This specimen consisted of CD4+ or CD8+ T cells sorted from blood, obtained in a trial of the OX40 agonist ivuxolimab. The CDR3 DNA follows: TGTGCCAGTGGGGTATCGGGTGTGTATGAGCAGTACTTC. Its translation is CASGVSGVYEQYF.